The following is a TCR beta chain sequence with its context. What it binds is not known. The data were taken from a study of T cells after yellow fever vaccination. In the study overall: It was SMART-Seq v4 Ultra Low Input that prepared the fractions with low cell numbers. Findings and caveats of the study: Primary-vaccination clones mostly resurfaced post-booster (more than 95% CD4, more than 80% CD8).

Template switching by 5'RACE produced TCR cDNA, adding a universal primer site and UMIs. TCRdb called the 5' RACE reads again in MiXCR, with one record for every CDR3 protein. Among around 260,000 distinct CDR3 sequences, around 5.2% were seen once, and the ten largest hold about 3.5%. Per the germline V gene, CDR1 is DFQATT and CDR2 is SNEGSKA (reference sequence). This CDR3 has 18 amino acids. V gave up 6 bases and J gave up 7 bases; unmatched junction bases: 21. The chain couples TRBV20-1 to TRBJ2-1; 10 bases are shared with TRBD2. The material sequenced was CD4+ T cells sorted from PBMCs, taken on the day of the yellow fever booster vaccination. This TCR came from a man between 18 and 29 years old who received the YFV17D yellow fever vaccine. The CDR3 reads CSAATPASGGRIVNEQFF. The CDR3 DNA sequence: TGCAGTGCCGCCACCCCGGCTAGCGGGGGTCGCATAGTTAATGAGCAGTTCTTC.